Each of the 8 T cell receptor beta chains below was sequenced from the same sample in a study of blood T cell repertoires in COVID-19 (TCRdb year 2020). To prepare the library, the immunoSEQ multiplex PCR assay was applied. TCRdb limited this immuneACCESS table to in-frame rearrangements with V and J called. A share of clones is missing; checked studies link under half to unresolved V genes, and the rest is unexplained. A total of under 250,000 clones appear in this sample, around 86% of them only once. The ten largest clones represent roughly 5.2% of the sample. The sequencing input was peripheral blood. The source is a woman older than 75 with COVID-19, enrolled during active disease.

This clone was counted between two and nine times. The chain combines TRBV9 with TRBJ2-2; TRBD1 matches 7 bases. This CDR3 contains 16 residues. From germline, CDR1 is SGDLS and CDR2 YYNGEE. V was clipped by 4 bases and J by 1 base; unmatched bases: 7. The CDR3 protein is CASSPRTGVNTGELFF. CDR3 DNA: TGTGCCAGCAGCCCCCGGACAGGAGTGAACACCGGGGAGCTGTTTTTT.

The V gene is TRBV5-1, the J gene TRBJ2-5, with 10 bases identical to TRBD1. Per the germline V gene, CDR1 is SGHRS and CDR2 is YFSETQ. The trim removed 4 bases at V and 2 bases at J, leaving 8 bases unmatched. The CDR3 extends over 16 amino acids. The CDR3 DNA reads as TGCGCCAGCAGCCACGACAGGGGGCGAGGGCAAGAGACCCAGTACTTC. It specifies CASSHDRGRGQETQYF.

This clone has a single count. In DNA form, the CDR3 reads TGTGCCAGCAGAGCCGGGACACGCTATGGCTACACCTTC. Its translation: CASRAGTRYGYTF. The chain joins TRBV3-1 (or the pseudogene TRBV3-2) to TRBJ1-2; possibly TRBD1 for D (6 bases). V lost 6 bases and J lost 4, with 12 bases in between. This CDR3 is 13 amino acids long. CDR1 is LGHDT and CDR2 is YNNKEL in the germline V gene (reference sequence).

This chain links TRBV6-2 or TRBV6-3 with TRBJ2-7, with 7 bases lining up with TRBD1. The V gene end was trimmed by 5 bases and the J gene end by 7 bases; junction bases not matched to a gene: 8. The germline CDR1 and CDR2 sequences are MNHEY and SVGEGT. CDR3 length equals 13 residues. The CDR3 loop reads CASSLHRGGEQYF. In DNA form, the CDR3 reads TGTGCCAGCAGTCTCCACAGGGGTGGTGAGCAGTACTTC.

The chain recombines TRBV19 with TRBJ2-6; D not certain. Germline assignment: CDR1 LNHDA and CDR2 SQIVND (reference sequence). V was pared by 6 bases and J by 4 bases, with 7 bases between. This CDR3 contains 13 residues. CDR3 region: CASRKPGANVLTF. CDR3 nucleotide sequence: TGTGCCAGTAGGAAGCCCGGGGCCAACGTCCTGACTTTC.

This chain joins TRBV6-5 and TRBJ1-3; TRBD1 agrees at 8 bases. The CDR3 totals 15 residues. V lost 6 bases and J lost 0; bases outside the gene matches: 4. Germline loops: CDR1 MNHEY, CDR2 SVGAGI. In DNA, the CDR3 is TGTGCCAGCAGGGACAGGGTCGTCTCTGGAAACACCATATATTTT. This sequence encodes CASRDRVVSGNTIYF.

The chain employs TRBV2 and TRBJ1-1, with 8 bases that match TRBD1. V lost 6 bases and J lost 1; bases outside the gene matches: 10. The length of the CDR3 is 16 residues. The germline gives CDR1 SNHLY, CDR2 FYNNEI. The chain's CDR3 is CASRARGQGSNTEAFF. CDR3 in DNA: TGTGCCAGCAGAGCAAGAGGACAGGGTTCGAACACTGAAGCTTTCTTT. The full variable domain, with the rest looked up from reference TRBV2 and TRBJ1-1, is EPEVTQTPSHQVTQMGQEVILRCVPISNHLYFYWYRQILGQKVEFLVSFYNNEISEKSEIFDDQFSVERPDGSNFTLKIRSTKLEDSAMYFCASRARGQGSNTEAFFGQGTRLTVV.

This chain links TRBV7-3 with TRBJ2-1; D not certain. Trimming pared 6 bases from V and 1 base from J, leaving 10 bases between. CDR3 length equals 14 residues. Germline V gives CDR1 SGHTA, CDR2 FQGTGA. CDR3 in DNA: TGTGCCAGCAGTTCGACTGGGTCCTACAATGAGCAGTTCTTC. Translated, it gives CASSSTGSYNEQFF.